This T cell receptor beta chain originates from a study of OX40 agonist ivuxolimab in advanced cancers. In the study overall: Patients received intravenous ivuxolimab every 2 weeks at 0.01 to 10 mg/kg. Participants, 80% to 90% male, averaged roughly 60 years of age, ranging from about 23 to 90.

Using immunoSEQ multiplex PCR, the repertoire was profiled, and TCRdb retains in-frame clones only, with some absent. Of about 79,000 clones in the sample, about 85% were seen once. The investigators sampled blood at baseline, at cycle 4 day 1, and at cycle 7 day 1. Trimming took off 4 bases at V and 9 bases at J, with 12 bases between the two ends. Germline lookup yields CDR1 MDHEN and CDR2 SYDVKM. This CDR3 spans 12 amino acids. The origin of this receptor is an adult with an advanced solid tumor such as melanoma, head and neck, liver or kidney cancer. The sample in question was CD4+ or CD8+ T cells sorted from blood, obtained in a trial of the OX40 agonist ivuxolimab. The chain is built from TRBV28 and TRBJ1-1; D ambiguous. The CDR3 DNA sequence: TGTGCCAGCAGTTCGCGTCAACTTAAAGCTTTCTTT. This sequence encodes CASSSRQLKAFF.